This T cell receptor (beta chain) comes out of a study of T cell responses to AZD1222 COVID-19 vaccine. Study summary: The analysis combined second doses at about 4 or about 12 weeks.

Study-level results: Recipients of two AZD1222 doses showed rising Spike-specific TCR breadth and depth. Mostly white British, mostly female donors; authors suggested clonal diversity may be underestimated.

Per the germline V gene, CDR1 is MGHRA and CDR2 is YSYEKL. The CDR3 runs 15 residues. V lost 4 bases and J lost 4, with 14 bases in between. In the case of this clone: The target antigen is unknown.

Data came from immunoSEQ multiplex PCR; TCRdb stores just in-frame clones and leaves some out. This repertoire shows 130,000 or so clones, roughly 94% found once; its top ten account for approximately 7%. The J gene is TRBJ1-5, the V gene TRBV4-1; D is possibly TRBD1 (5 bases). The clonotype comes from an adult in good health. Sequenced here: peripheral blood, sampled on day 0 of AZD1222 vaccination. The CDR3, as DNA: TGCGCCAGCAGCCCCCAGGGCCTGGCGAATCAGCCCCAGCATTTT. It specifies CASSPQGLANQPQHF.